These T cell receptor beta chains were read from a single sample in a study of blood T cells in healthy people across ages. Via MiXCR, TCRdb re-called the 5' RACE reads, giving one row per CDR3 protein. There are hundreds of thousands of distinct CDR3 sequences in the sample; roughly 31% occur only once, and roughly 14% lies in the top ten. The source material was blood. These TCRs come from an elderly woman in good health. Each CDR3 is given with its conserved first and last residue. A D gene is named only where the DNA matches it firmly. A row's size may be missing; if present it is once, few, many or a size class.

cdr3_length d_call clone_size j_call v_call cdr3_aa cdr3_nt
12 - - TRBJ1-1 TRBV20-1 CSAIGSDTEAFF TGCAGTGCTATCGGTTCCGACACTGAAGCTTTCTTT
15 TRBD2 many TRBJ2-5 TRBV5-6 CASSAGLEWQETQYF TGTGCCAGCAGCGCAGGACTAGAGTGGCAAGAGACCCAGTACTTC
16 TRBD1 - TRBJ1-3 TRBV5-1 CASSPWTGGNGNTIYF TGCGCCAGCAGCCCGTGGACAGGGGGAAATGGAAACACCATATATTTT
16 TRBD1 - TRBJ2-1 TRBV18 CASSPPGTGRYNEQFF TGTGCCAGCTCACCACCAGGGACAGGGCGGTACAATGAGCAGTTCTTC
13 TRBD1 many TRBJ2-7 TRBV18 CASSLDRAAEQYF TGTGCCAGCTCCTTGGACAGGGCCGCCGAGCAGTACTTC
14 - many TRBJ1-2 TRBV5-1 CASSLGDTNYGYTF TGCGCCAGCAGCTTGGGGGACACAAACTATGGCTACACCTTC
15 TRBD2 - TRBJ2-5 TRBV5-1 CASSSKRGGLETQYF TGCGCCAGCAGCTCGAAGCGGGGGGGCCTGGAGACCCAGTACTTC
15 - few TRBJ2-2 TRBV6-6 CASSYLGRGTGELFF TGTGCCAGCAGTTACCTCGGCAGGGGCACCGGGGAGCTGTTTTTT
14 - - TRBJ2-7 TRBV10-1 CASRRQVERYEQYF TGCGCCAGCAGACGACAGGTAGAGAGGTACGAGCAGTACTTC
12 - many TRBJ1-2 TRBV29-1 CSVGTANYGYTF TGCAGCGTTGGGACGGCTAACTATGGCTACACCTTC
14 TRBD1 many TRBJ2-7 TRBV5-1 CASSVGQGPGEQYF TGCGCCAGCAGCGTAGGACAGGGGCCAGGGGAGCAGTACTTC
15 TRBD1 - TRBJ1-2 TRBV2 CASRPGTGVLYGYTF TGTGCCAGCAGACCTGGGACAGGTGTACTATATGGCTACACCTTC
14 - - TRBJ1-4 TRBV6-6 CASSYMGRREKLFF TGTGCCAGCAGTTACATGGGTCGGCGAGAAAAACTGTTTTTT
15 TRBD2 few TRBJ2-4 TRBV7-3 CASSLNGGAFNEQYF TGTGCCAGCAGCTTAAACGGGGGGGCCTTTAATGAGCAGTACTTC
16 TRBD1 many TRBJ2-1 TRBV5-1 CASSLARDRVYNEQFF TGCGCCAGCAGCTTGGCCAGGGACAGGGTCTACAATGAGCAGTTCTTC
12 - many TRBJ2-5 TRBV6-1 CASTDLGETQYF TGTGCCAGCACGGACCTAGGAGAGACCCAGTACTTC
14 - many TRBJ2-7 TRBV7-2 CASSARLVTYEQYF TGTGCCAGCAGCGCGCGACTCGTAACCTACGAGCAGTACTTC
15 - few TRBJ1-5 TRBV2 CASSGTVFSNQPQHF TGTGCCAGCAGTGGGACAGTCTTTTCAAATCAGCCCCAGCATTTT
13 - - TRBJ1-6 TRBV7-6 CASSLKENSPLHF TGTGCCAGCAGCTTAAAAGAAAATTCACCCCTCCACTTT
14 - few TRBJ1-2 TRBV7-3 CASSMDPIIYGYTF TGTGCCAGCAGCATGGACCCGATCATCTATGGCTACACCTTC
15 - - TRBJ1-2 TRBV7-2 CASSPRAGPGYGYTF TGCGCCAGCAGCCCCCGCGCAGGGCCAGGGTATGGCTACACCTTC
17 - many TRBJ2-1 TRBV3-1 CASSQKGGGVSYNEQFF TGTGCCAGCAGCCAAAAAGGGGGGGGGGTTTCCTACAATGAGCAGTTCTTC
12 - many TRBJ2-3 TRBV20-1 CSASGGRDTQYF TGCAGTGCTAGCGGGGGCAGAGATACGCAGTATTTT
12 - many TRBJ1-2 TRBV20-1 CSAREDSYGYTF TGCAGTGCTAGAGAAGACAGTTATGGCTACACCTTC
14 - - TRBJ1-6 TRBV18 CASSPPTVNSPLHF TGTGCCAGCTCACCACCGACAGTCAATTCACCCCTCCACTTT
15 - - TRBJ2-2 TRBV28 CASSLADSYTGELFF TGTGCCAGCAGTTTGGCGGACAGCTACACCGGGGAGCTGTTTTTT
13 - - TRBJ2-1 TRBV6-2/TRBV6-3 CASSEYRRGEQFF TGTGCCAGCAGTGAGTACCGGAGGGGTGAGCAGTTCTTC
17 - few TRBJ1-5 TRBV2 CASSGDGRTYSNQPQHF TGTGCCAGCAGTGGGGACGGGAGAACATATAGCAATCAGCCCCAGCATTTT
16 TRBD1 few TRBJ1-4 TRBV11-3 CASSFRQGTTNEKLFF TGTGCCAGCAGCTTCAGACAGGGGACAACTAATGAAAAACTGTTTTTT
14 - many TRBJ2-3 TRBV7-2 CASSFLRFTDTQYF TGTGCCAGCAGCTTTTTAAGGTTCACAGATACGCAGTATTTT
14 - many TRBJ2-1 TRBV11-2 CASSLGGVNNEQFF TGTGCCAGCAGCTTAGGGGGGGTGAACAATGAGCAGTTCTTC
14 - - TRBJ2-1 TRBV7-9 CASSLAGSYSEQFF TGTGCCAGCAGCTTAGCGGGGTCCTACAGTGAGCAGTTCTTC
17 - - TRBJ2-7 TRBV28 CASSLNPWQSRGSEQYF TGTGCCAGCAGTTTAAATCCCTGGCAGTCGAGGGGTTCCGAGCAGTACTTC
14 - few TRBJ1-1 TRBV5-6 CASSLIDRNTEAFF TGTGCCAGCAGCTTGATCGACAGGAACACTGAAGCTTTCTTT
16 TRBD1 many TRBJ2-1 TRBV6-5 CASRPGGQGKLNEQFF TGTGCCAGCAGGCCTGGGGGACAGGGGAAGTTGAATGAGCAGTTCTTC
15 TRBD2 many TRBJ2-3 TRBV27 CASSLGLAAADTQYF TGTGCCAGCAGTTTGGGACTAGCTGCCGCAGATACGCAGTATTTT
18 - - TRBJ1-3 TRBV7-2 CASSLVRIGRSSGNTIYF TGTGCCAGCAGCTTAGTTCGGATAGGCAGAAGCTCTGGAAACACCATATATTTT
12 - - TRBJ2-7 TRBV20-1 CSAVELSYEQYF TGCAGTGCTGTTGAACTGAGCTACGAGCAGTACTTC
18 TRBD2 many TRBJ2-7 TRBV20-1 CSARDKEHLAGVTYEQYF TGCAGTGCTAGAGATAAGGAGCACTTAGCGGGGGTTACCTACGAGCAGTACTTC
15 TRBD1 few TRBJ2-7 TRBV28 CASSLWGQGLGEQYF TGTGCCAGCAGTTTATGGGGACAGGGTTTGGGGGAGCAGTACTTC
16 TRBD2 many TRBJ2-1 TRBV27 CASSEGLAGGRNEQFF TGTGCCAGCAGCGAGGGACTAGCGGGGGGAAGAAATGAGCAGTTCTTC
19 - - TRBJ2-7 TRBV4-3 CASSQEIGGSAGLSYEQYF TGCGCCAGCAGCCAAGAAATTGGGGGGTCGGCAGGACTTTCCTACGAGCAGTACTTC
14 - - TRBJ2-1 TRBV30 CAWSGLQIGNEQFF TGTGCCTGGAGTGGCCTTCAGATAGGCAATGAGCAGTTCTTC